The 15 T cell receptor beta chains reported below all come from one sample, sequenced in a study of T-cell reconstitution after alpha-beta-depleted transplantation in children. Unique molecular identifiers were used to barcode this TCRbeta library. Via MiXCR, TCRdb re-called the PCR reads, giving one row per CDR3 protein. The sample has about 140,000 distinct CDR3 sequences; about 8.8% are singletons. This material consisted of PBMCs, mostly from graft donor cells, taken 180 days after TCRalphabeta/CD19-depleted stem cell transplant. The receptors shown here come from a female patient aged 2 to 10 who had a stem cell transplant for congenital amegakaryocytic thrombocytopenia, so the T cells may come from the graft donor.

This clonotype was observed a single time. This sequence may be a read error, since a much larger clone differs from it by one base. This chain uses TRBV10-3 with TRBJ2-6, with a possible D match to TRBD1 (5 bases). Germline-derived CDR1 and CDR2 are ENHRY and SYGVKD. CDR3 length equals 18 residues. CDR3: CAISESVSSSSGANGLTF. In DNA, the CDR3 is TGTGCCATCAGTGAGTCGGTTTCGAGTTCCTCTGGGGCCAACGGCCTGACTTTC.

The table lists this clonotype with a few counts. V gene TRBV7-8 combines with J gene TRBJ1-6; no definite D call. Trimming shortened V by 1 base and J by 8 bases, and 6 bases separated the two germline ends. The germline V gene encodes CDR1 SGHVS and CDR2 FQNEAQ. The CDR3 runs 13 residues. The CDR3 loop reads CASSLVADSPLHF. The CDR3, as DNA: TGTGCCAGCAGCTTAGTCGCAGATTCACCCCTCCACTTT.

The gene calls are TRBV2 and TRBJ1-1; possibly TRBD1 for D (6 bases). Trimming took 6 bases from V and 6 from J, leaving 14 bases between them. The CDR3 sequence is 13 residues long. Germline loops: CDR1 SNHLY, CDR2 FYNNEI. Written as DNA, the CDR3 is TGTGCCAGCAGGGCGACAAGGGGGGCTGAAGCTTTCTTT. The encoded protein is CASRATRGAEAFF.

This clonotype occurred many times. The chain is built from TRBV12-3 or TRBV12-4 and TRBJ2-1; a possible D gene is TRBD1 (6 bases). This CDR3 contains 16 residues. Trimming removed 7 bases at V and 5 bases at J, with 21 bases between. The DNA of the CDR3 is TGTGCCAGCACCTCAACAGAGGGACACTCTAACAATGAGCAGTTCTTC. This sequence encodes CASTSTEGHSNNEQFF.

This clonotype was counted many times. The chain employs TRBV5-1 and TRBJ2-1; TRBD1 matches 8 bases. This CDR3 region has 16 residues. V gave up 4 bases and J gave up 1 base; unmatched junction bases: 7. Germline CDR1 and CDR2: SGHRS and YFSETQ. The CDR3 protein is CASSLPRQGSYNEQFF. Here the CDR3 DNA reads TGCGCCAGCAGCCTCCCACGACAGGGGTCCTACAATGAGCAGTTCTTC. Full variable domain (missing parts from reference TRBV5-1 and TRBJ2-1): KAGVTQTPRYLIKTRGQQVTLSCSPISGHRSVSWYQQTPGQGLQFLFEYFSETQRNKGNFPGRFSGRQFSNSRSEMNVSTLELGDSALYLCASSLPRQGSYNEQFFGPGTRLTVL.

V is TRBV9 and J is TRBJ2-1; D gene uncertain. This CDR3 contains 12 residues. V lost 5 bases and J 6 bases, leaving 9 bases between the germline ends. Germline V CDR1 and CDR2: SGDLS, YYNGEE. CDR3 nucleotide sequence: TGTGCCAGCAGGGAACTTGGCAATGAGCAGTTCTTC. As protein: CASRELGNEQFF. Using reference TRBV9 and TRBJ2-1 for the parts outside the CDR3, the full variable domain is DSGVTQTPKHLITATGQRVTLRCSPRSGDLSVYWYQQSLDQGLQFLIQYYNGEERAKGNILERFSAQQFPDLHSELNLSSLELGDSALYFCASRELGNEQFFGPGTRLTVL.

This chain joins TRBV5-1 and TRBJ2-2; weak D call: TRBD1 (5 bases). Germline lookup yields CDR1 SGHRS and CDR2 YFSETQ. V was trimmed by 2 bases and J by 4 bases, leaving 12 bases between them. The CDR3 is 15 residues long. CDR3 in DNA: TGCGCCAGCAGCTTCTCTTGGACAAGCACCGGGGAGCTGTTTTTT. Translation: CASSFSWTSTGELFF.

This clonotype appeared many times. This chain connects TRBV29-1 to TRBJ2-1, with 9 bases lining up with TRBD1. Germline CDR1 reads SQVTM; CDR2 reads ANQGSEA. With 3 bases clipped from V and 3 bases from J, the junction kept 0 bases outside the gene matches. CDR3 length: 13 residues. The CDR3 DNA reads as TGCAGCGTTGAGGGACAGGGCTACAATGAGCAGTTCTTC. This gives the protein CSVEGQGYNEQFF.

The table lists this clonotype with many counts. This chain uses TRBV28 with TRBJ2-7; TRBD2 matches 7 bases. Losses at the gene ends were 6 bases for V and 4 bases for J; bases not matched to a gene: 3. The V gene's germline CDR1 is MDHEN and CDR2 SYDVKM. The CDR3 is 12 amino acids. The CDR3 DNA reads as TGTGCCAGCAGCCTACTAGCGTACGAGCAGTACTTC. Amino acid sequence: CASSLLAYEQYF. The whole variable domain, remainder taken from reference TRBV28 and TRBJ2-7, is DVKVTQSSRYLVKRTGEKVFLECVQDMDHENMFWYRQDPGLGLRLIYFSYDVKMKEKGDIPEGYSVSREKKERFSLILESASTNQTSMYLCASSLLAYEQYFGPGTRLTVT.

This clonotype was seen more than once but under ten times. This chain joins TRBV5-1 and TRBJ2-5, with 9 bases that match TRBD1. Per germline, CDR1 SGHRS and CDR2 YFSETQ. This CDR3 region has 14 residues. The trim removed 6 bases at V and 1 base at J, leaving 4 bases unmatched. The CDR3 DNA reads TGCGCCAGCACCAAGACAGGGGGCCAAGAGACCCAGTACTTC. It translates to CASTKTGGQETQYF.

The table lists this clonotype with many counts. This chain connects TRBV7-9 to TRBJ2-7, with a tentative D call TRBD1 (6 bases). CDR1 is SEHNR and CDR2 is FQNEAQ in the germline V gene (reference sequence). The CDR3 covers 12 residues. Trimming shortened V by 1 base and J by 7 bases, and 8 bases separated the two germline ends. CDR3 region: CASSLGQAEQYF. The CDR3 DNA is TGTGCCAGCAGCTTAGGACAGGCGGAGCAGTACTTC.

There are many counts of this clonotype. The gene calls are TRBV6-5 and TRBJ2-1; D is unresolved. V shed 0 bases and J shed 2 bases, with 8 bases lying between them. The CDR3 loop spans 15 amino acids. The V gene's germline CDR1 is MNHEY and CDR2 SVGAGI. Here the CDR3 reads CASSYSGQAYNEQFF. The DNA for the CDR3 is TGTGCCAGCAGTTACTCCGGGCAGGCCTACAATGAGCAGTTCTTC.

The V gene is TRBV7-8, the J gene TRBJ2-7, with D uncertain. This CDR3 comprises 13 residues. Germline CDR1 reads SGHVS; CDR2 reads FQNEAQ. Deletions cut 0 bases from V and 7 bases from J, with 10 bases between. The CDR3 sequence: CASSLAELREQYF. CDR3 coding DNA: TGTGCCAGCAGCTTAGCCGAGCTCCGGGAGCAGTACTTC.

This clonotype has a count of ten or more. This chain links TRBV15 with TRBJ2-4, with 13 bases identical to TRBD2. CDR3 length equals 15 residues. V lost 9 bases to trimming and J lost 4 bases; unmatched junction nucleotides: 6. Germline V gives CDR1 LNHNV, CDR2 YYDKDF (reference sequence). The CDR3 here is CATGRLAGGKNIQYF. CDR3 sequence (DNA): TGTGCCACGGGTAGACTAGCGGGAGGAAAAAACATTCAGTACTTC. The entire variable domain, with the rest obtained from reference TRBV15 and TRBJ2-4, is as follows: DAMVIQNPRYQVTQFGKPVTLSCSQTLNHNVMYWYQQKSSQAPKLLFHYYDKDFNNEADTPDNFQSRRPNTSFCFLDIRSPGLGDTAMYLCATGRLAGGKNIQYFGAGTRLSVL.

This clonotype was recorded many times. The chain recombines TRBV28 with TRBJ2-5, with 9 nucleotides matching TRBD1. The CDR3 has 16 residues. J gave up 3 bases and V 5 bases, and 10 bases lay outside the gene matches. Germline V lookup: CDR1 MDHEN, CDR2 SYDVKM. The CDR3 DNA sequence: TGTGCCAGCAGTCCTTCGTCCGGGACAGGGAAAGAGACCCAGTACTTC. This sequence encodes CASSPSSGTGKETQYF.